These T cell receptor beta chains were read from a single sample in a study of T-cell memory formation after mild COVID-19. TCRdb used MiXCR to reprocess the 5' RACE reads, holding one entry per CDR3 protein. This table has 280,000 or so distinct CDR3 sequences, 8% to 10% appearing once. Sequenced material: PBMCs or a T cell subset sorted from them (not recorded which). The receptors were gathered from a man aged 18 to 35 who had mild COVID-19 (a few samples of this study predate the infection). Cell type and time point are not known. CDR3s include the opening cysteine and the closing phenylalanine or tryptophan. A D gene is named only where the DNA matches it firmly. Rows may omit the clone size; those that give it use once, few, many or a size class.

v_call	clone_size	d_call	j_call	cdr3_nt	cdr3_aa
TRBV20-1	-	-	TRBJ1-5	TGCAGTGCTAGAGATCCGTCCCGGGGGAGGGCATTCAATCAGCCCCAGCATTTT	CSARDPSRGRAFNQPQHF
TRBV30	-	-	TRBJ2-3	TGTGCCTGGAGTTCCCCTGGGGGTGGCACAGATACGCAGTATTTT	CAWSSPGGGTDTQYF
TRBV7-9	few	-	TRBJ2-3	TGTGCCAGCATCGCATATCTCCCAGATACGCAGTATTTT	CASIAYLPDTQYF
TRBV12-3/TRBV12-4	-	-	TRBJ1-6	TGTGCCAGCAGTCGTGGGGTGGGCTCCTATAATTCACCCCTCCACTTT	CASSRGVGSYNSPLHF
TRBV20-1	few	TRBD1	TRBJ2-1	TGCAGTGCTAGAGGGGACAGGGGAGATGAGCAGTTCTTC	CSARGDRGDEQFF
TRBV5-6	-	TRBD2	TRBJ2-3	TGTGCCAGCAGCTTGGAGCGGGGGGTCACAGATACGCAGTATTTT	CASSLERGVTDTQYF
TRBV12-3/TRBV12-4	-	-	TRBJ1-2	TGTGCCAGCAGTTTCGGGGGGGCGGACTATGGCTACACCTTC	CASSFGGADYGYTF
TRBV28	many	TRBD1	TRBJ2-5	TGTGCCAGCAGCTTCCGGGACAGGGGGCCAGAGACCCAGTACTTC	CASSFRDRGPETQYF
TRBV28	few	-	TRBJ1-1	TGTGCCAGCAGTGCCCCTCCAGGGGACACTGAAGCTTTCTTT	CASSAPPGDTEAFF
TRBV3-1	few	TRBD1	TRBJ2-3	TGTGCCAGCAGACCGGGACAGAGACACACAGATACGCAGTATTTT	CASRPGQRHTDTQYF
TRBV6-5	few	-	TRBJ1-2	TGTGCCAGCAGTTACTCCCAGGGGTGGGGTGGCTACACCTTC	CASSYSQGWGGYTF
TRBV20-1	many	TRBD2	TRBJ2-7	TGCAGTGCTAGAGTGCCTAGCGGGGGTTACGAGCAGTACTTC	CSARVPSGGYEQYF
TRBV4-1	few	-	TRBJ2-2	TGCGCCAGCAGCCAGGTGACCGGGGAGCTGTTTTTT	CASSQVTGELFF
TRBV18	few	-	TRBJ2-1	TGTGCCAGCTCACCACGGGAGACTAGCAATGAGCAGTTCTTC	CASSPRETSNEQFF
TRBV5-6	-	-	TRBJ2-3	TGTGCCAGCAGCTTGTACAGGCGTGCAGATACGCAGTATTTT	CASSLYRRADTQYF
TRBV20-1	few	-	TRBJ2-2	TGCAGTGCTAGAGCATCCTGGGTGACCGGGGAGCTGTTTTTT	CSARASWVTGELFF
TRBV27	-	TRBD2	TRBJ2-1	TGTGCCAGCAGTTTCGGGACTAGCGGGGTCAATGAGCAGTTCTTC	CASSFGTSGVNEQFF
TRBV7-2	-	TRBD1	TRBJ2-1	TGTGCCAGCAGCACACCCGGGACAGGGAGAGGTGAGCAGTTCTTC	CASSTPGTGRGEQFF
TRBV12-3/TRBV12-4	-	TRBD1	TRBJ1-2	TGTGCCACCTATGCACAGGGGTATGGCTACACCTTC	CATYAQGYGYTF
TRBV18	few	TRBD1	TRBJ2-7	TGTGCCAGCTCACCAGGACAGGGGTTTGGCGAGCAGTACTTC	CASSPGQGFGEQYF
TRBV5-6	few	-	TRBJ2-3	TGTGCCAGCAGCTTGGGGATAGATACGCAGTATTTT	CASSLGIDTQYF
TRBV20-1	many	-	TRBJ2-7	TGCAGTGCTCGCGGGGAGGGGGCAAAGTACGAGCAGTACTTC	CSARGEGAKYEQYF
TRBV12-3/TRBV12-4	-	-	TRBJ1-1	TGTGCCAGCAGTTTAGGGTTCGGGGTAGGGACTGAAGCTTTCTTT	CASSLGFGVGTEAFF
TRBV12-3/TRBV12-4	few	-	TRBJ2-3	TGTGCCAGCAGTTTACCCTCCCGACGGACCACAGATACGCAGTATTTT	CASSLPSRRTTDTQYF
TRBV11-2	-	TRBD1	TRBJ2-5	TGTGCCAGCAGCTTAGATATGGGACAGGTGAAAGAGACCCAGTACTTC	CASSLDMGQVKETQYF
TRBV7-2	-	-	TRBJ1-2	TGTGCCAGCAGCCCTACCCCCCCAGTCGGGGGGAGAGATGGCTACACCTTC	CASSPTPPVGGRDGYTF
TRBV6-5	-	-	TRBJ2-1	TGTGCCAGCAGATCCAGCTCCTACAATGAGCAGTTCTTC	CASRSSSYNEQFF
TRBV6-1	few	-	TRBJ1-4	TGTGCCAGCATTCAAGGATGGACAAGCAAGGAAAAACTGTTTTTT	CASIQGWTSKEKLFF
TRBV12-3/TRBV12-4	-	-	TRBJ1-2	TGTGCCAGCAGCCCATTCCGCAGGGCGGTTCACGGCTACACCTTC	CASSPFRRAVHGYTF
TRBV7-2	-	TRBD1	TRBJ1-5	TGTGCCAGCAGCACTGACAGGGGGCCCGGGCCCCAGCATTTT	CASSTDRGPGPQHF
TRBV10-3	many	TRBD1	TRBJ2-7	TGTGCCATCAGTGAGTCGATGACAGGGCTTTCCGAGCAGTACTTC	CAISESMTGLSEQYF
TRBV29-1	-	-	TRBJ2-1	TGCAGCGTTGCCCCCCTGAGGGGACGATACAATGAGCAGTTCTTC	CSVAPLRGRYNEQFF
TRBV6-5	-	-	TRBJ1-5	TGTGCCAGCAGGACCAGGGACACCCATCAGCCCCAGCATTTT	CASRTRDTHQPQHF
TRBV9	-	TRBD1	TRBJ2-1	TGTGCCAGCAGCTCTCACGGGACAGGGGGCTTCGATGAGCAGTTCTTC	CASSSHGTGGFDEQFF
TRBV18	-	-	TRBJ1-1	TGTGCCAGCTCACCGCCCCCGGACTGGAACACTGAAGCTTTCTTT	CASSPPPDWNTEAFF
TRBV12-3/TRBV12-4	-	-	TRBJ1-2	TGTGCCAGCAGTTTGGAGCTATATGGCTACACCTTC	CASSLELYGYTF
TRBV6-5	-	TRBD2	TRBJ2-1	TGTGCCAGCAGTTACAGCGGGGGGGCCCTTGAGCAGTTCTTC	CASSYSGGALEQFF
TRBV5-1	-	TRBD2	TRBJ2-3	TGCGCCAGCAGATCAGGTCTAGCGGGGGACGTAGATACGCAGTATTTT	CASRSGLAGDVDTQYF
TRBV5-1	many	-	TRBJ2-2	TGCGCCAGCAGCTTGCTCCAGGGGTCAATCACCGGGGAGCTGTTTTTT	CASSLLQGSITGELFF
TRBV6-5	-	TRBD1	TRBJ2-5	TGTGCCAGCAGTTGGGGACAGGGGGCTTCGACCCAGTACTTC	CASSWGQGASTQYF
TRBV29-1	many	TRBD1	TRBJ2-7	TGCAGCGTTGAAGATGGGGACAGCGCCGACTTC	CSVEDGDSADF